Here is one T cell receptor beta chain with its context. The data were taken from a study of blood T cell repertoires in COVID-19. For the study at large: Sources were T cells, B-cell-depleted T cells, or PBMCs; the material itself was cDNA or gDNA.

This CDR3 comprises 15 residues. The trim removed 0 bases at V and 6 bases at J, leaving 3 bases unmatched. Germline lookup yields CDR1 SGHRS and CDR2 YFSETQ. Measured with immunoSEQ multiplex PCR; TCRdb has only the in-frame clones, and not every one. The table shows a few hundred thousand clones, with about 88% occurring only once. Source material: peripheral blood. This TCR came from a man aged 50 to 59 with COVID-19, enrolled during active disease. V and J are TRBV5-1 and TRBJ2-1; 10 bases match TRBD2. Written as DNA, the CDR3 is TGCGCCAGCAGCTTGGAGGCTAGCGGGAGCAATGAGCAGTTCTTC. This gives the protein CASSLEASGSNEQFF.